This T cell receptor (beta chain) was identified during a study of blood T cell repertoires in COVID-19. The wider study: PBMCs, B-cell-depleted T cells, or T cells provided the cDNA or gDNA that made up the material.

Recovery among Cohort 3 donors was established by two negative PCRs, clearance, or symptom resolution. Germline V gives CDR1 ENHRY, CDR2 SYGVKD. This CDR3 region has 14 residues. V was clipped by 11 bases and J by 8 bases; unmatched bases: 11. Assay: immunoSEQ multiplex PCR; the TCRdb copy retains only in-frame clones and omits some. The repertoire has more than 250,000 clones, around 87% of them found once; the top ten carry over 4%. J is TRBJ1-3 and V is TRBV10-3; 11 bases map to TRBD1. The sequencing sample was made of PBMCs or T cells enriched from blood (not recorded which). This receptor was taken from a woman in her 30s who had recovered from COVID-19. The CDR3 protein is CAHQGGTGGDTIYF. The CDR3 DNA reads TGTGCCCACCAAGGCGGGACAGGGGGGGACACCATATATTTT.